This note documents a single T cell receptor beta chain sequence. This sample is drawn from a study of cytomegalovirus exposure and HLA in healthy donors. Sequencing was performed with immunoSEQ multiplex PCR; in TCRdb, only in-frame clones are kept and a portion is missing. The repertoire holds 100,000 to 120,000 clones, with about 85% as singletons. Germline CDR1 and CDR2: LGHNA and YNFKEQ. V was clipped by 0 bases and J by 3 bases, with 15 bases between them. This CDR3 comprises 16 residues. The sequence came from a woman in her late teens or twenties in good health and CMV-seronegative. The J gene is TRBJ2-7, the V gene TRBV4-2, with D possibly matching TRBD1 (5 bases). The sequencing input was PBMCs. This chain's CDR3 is CASSQDKGLGDYEQYF. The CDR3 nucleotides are TGTGCCAGCAGCCAAGATAAAGGGCTAGGGGACTACGAGCAGTACTTC.